This T cell receptor (beta chain) was documented in a study of blood T cell repertoires in COVID-19. Study as a whole: T cells, B-cell-depleted T cells, or PBMCs supplied cDNA or gDNA.

Per the study methods: From reference gene primer amplification, estimates of nucleated cell counts were derived. Sequencing was performed with immunoSEQ multiplex PCR; in TCRdb, only in-frame clones are kept and a portion is missing. Clone size and the V and J calls come from that table; the DNA yielded D and trimming. The sample consists of roughly 100,000 clones, roughly 80% of them appearing once. There are 16 residues in the CDR3. Trimming stripped 0 bases from V and 4 bases from J, with 12 bases between. From germline, CDR1 is MGHRA and CDR2 YSYEKL. The receptor comes from a man aged 55 to 70 with active or convalescent COVID-19. Sequencing was performed on peripheral blood. The chain links TRBV4-1 to TRBJ2-2; D may be TRBD1 (5 bases). In DNA, the CDR3 is TGCGCCAGCAGCCAAGATTCGCAGGGCGGCACCGGGGAGCTGTTTTTT. Residues: CASSQDSQGGTGELFF.